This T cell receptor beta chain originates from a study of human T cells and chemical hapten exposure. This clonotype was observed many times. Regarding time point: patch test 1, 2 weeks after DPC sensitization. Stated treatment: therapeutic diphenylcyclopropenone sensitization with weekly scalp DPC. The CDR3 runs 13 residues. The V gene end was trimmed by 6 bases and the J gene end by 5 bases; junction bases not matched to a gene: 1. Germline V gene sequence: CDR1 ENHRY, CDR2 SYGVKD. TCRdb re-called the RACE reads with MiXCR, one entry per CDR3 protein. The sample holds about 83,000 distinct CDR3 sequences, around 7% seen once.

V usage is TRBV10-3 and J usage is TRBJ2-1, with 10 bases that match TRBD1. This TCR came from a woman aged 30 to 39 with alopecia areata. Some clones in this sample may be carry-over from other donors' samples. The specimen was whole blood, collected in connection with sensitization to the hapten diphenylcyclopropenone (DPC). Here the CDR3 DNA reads TGTGCCATCAGAGGACAGGGGGACAATGAGCAGTTCTTC. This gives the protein CAIRGQGDNEQFF.